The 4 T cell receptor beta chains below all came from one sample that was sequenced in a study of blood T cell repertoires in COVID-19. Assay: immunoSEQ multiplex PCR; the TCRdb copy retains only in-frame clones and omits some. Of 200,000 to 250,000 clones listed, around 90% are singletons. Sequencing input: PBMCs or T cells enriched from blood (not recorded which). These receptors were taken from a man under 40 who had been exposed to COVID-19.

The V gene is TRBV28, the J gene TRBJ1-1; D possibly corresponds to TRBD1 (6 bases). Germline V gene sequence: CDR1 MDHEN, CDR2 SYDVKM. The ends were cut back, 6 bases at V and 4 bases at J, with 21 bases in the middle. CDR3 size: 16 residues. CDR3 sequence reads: CASRQTGHPAGTEAFF. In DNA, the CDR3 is TGTGCCAGCAGGCAAACGGGACATCCCGCCGGCACTGAAGCTTTCTTT.

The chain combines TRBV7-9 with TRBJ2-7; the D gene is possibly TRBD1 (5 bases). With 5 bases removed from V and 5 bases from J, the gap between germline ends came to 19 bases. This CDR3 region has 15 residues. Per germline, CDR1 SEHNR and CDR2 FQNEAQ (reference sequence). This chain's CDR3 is CASSTGVQGGNEQYF. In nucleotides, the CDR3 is TGTGCCAGCAGCACTGGGGTGCAGGGTGGCAACGAGCAGTACTTC.

CDR3 in amino acids: CASSLGQGIDYGYTF. The CDR3 DNA reads as TGTGCCAGCAGCTTAGGACAGGGAATAGACTATGGCTACACCTTC. The chain uses TRBV7-2 and TRBJ1-2, with 7 nucleotides matching TRBD1. CDR3 length equals 15 residues. V shed 1 base and J 3 bases; nucleotides not matched to a gene: 5. Looked up from germline, CDR1 is SGHTA and CDR2 is FQGNSA. The variable domain in full, completed from reference TRBV7-2 and TRBJ1-2, reads GAGVSQSPSNKVTEKGKDVELRCDPISGHTALYWYRQSLGQGLEFLIYFQGNSAPDKSGLPSDRFSAERTGGSVSTLTIQRTQQEDSAVYLCASSLGQGIDYGYTFGSGTRLTVV.

DNA for the CDR3: TGCGCCAGCAGCCAAGGGGGCCAGACGGGCTATAATTCACCCCTCCACTTT. It translates to CASSQGGQTGYNSPLHF. V usage is TRBV4-1 and J usage is TRBJ1-6; weak D call: TRBD1 (5 bases). CDR3 size: 17 residues. The germline V and J ends were trimmed by 1 base and 3 bases, with 13 bases remaining between them. Germline values: CDR1 MGHRA, CDR2 YSYEKL.